Shown below are 19 T cell receptor beta chains from a single sample sequenced in a study of blood T cell repertoires in COVID-19. TCRdb keeps only in-frame clones here, not all; method: immunoSEQ multiplex PCR. In the table there are 200,000 to 250,000 clones, less than 90% of which are singletons. Sequencing was carried out using peripheral blood. The receptors here all came from a man between 65 and 85 years old with acute or convalescent COVID-19.

This chain joins TRBV7-2 and TRBJ1-5; 9 nucleotides agree with TRBD1. The J segment lost 7 bases and the V segment lost 5 bases, leaving 9 bases of the junction unmatched. In germline, CDR1 is SGHTA, CDR2 FQGNSA. This CDR3 is 15 amino acids long. The CDR3: CASSPGTGRWQPQHF. For the CDR3, the DNA is TGTGCCAGCAGCCCAGGGACAGGGCGGTGGCAGCCCCAGCATTTT.

The chain carries TRBV7-2 and TRBJ2-7, with 15 bases that match TRBD2. Germline V gene data show CDR1 as SGHTA and CDR2 as FQGNSA. The junction had 8 bases not matched to a gene; V was cut back by 1 base and J by 7 bases. The CDR3 totals 17 residues. The CDR3 DNA is TGTGCCAGCAGCTTAGATGGGACTAGCGGGAGGTCGAGAGAGCAGTACTTC. It codes for CASSLDGTSGRSREQYF.

The genes are TRBV7-2 and TRBJ2-7; the match to TRBD1 covers 10 bases. Germline CDR1 reads SGHTA; CDR2 reads FQGNSA. Unmatched junction bases numbered 9, after V lost 6 bases and J lost 7 bases. This CDR3 has 14 residues. CDR3 sequence: CASSTRQGAGEQYF. DNA of the CDR3: TGTGCCAGCAGTACCCGACAGGGGGCTGGAGAGCAGTACTTC.

The chain is built from TRBV7-2 and TRBJ1-2; D gene unclear. V was shortened by 6 bases and J by 0 bases, with 11 bases between the two germline ends. Germline-derived CDR1 and CDR2 are SGHTA and FQGNSA. The CDR3 runs 14 residues. The CDR3 protein is CASSYNIANYGYTF. CDR3 in DNA: TGTGCCAGCAGTTATAACATTGCTAACTATGGCTACACCTTC.

This sequence joins TRBV7-9 and TRBJ1-5; D possibly corresponds to TRBD1 (6 bases). Germline assignment: CDR1 SEHNR and CDR2 FQNEAQ (reference sequence). Trimming cost V 4 bases and J 4 bases, with 20 bases left between them. The CDR3 totals 17 residues. The CDR3 nucleotides are TGTGCCAGCAGCTCTAACGAGCCGGACAGTCGGAATCAGCCCCAGCATTTT. This sequence encodes CASSSNEPDSRNQPQHF.

CDR3 DNA sequence: TGTGCCAGCAGCTTAGACAGGGTGTACAATGAGCAGTTCTTC. Encoded protein: CASSLDRVYNEQFF. The chain recombines TRBV7-2 with TRBJ2-1; TRBD1 is a possible D gene (6 bases). Per the germline V gene, CDR1 is SGHTA and CDR2 is FQGNSA. The V end was cut by 1 base, the J end by 4 bases, with 8 bases between. The length of the CDR3 is 14 residues.

This chain uses TRBV7-8 with TRBJ2-6; 13 nucleotides match TRBD2. CDR1 and CDR2 from the germline V gene are SGHVS and FQNEAQ. The CDR3 sequence is 18 residues long. V lost 2 bases to trimming and J lost 2 bases; unmatched junction nucleotides: 3. The CDR3, as DNA: TGTGCCAGCAGCTTAACTAGCGGGAGGGCGACTGGGGCCAACGTCCTGACTTTC. This codes for CASSLTSGRATGANVLTF.

The genes are TRBV28 and TRBJ1-2, with TRBD1 matching 7 bases. This CDR3 has 15 amino acids. From germline, CDR1 is MDHEN and CDR2 SYDVKM. V was pared by 4 bases and J by 8 bases, with 13 bases of the junction left unmatched. The CDR3 region has the DNA TGTGCCAGCAGTTATCGGACAGGATCTCTTTGGGGCTACACCTTC. Its translation is CASSYRTGSLWGYTF.

The gene calls are TRBV11-3 and TRBJ2-1; 12 bases are shared with TRBD1. The CDR3 spans 16 residues. From germline, CDR1 is SGHNT and CDR2 YENEEA. V lost 4 bases, J lost 6 bases, and 7 bases stayed unmatched. The CDR3 region has the DNA TGTGCCAGCAGCTCGGGACAGGGGGCGCAGGGCAATGAGCAGTTCTTC. Its protein product is CASSSGQGAQGNEQFF.

The V gene is TRBV7-3, the J gene TRBJ2-1; 12 bases are a match to TRBD2. Per the germline V gene, CDR1 is SGHTA and CDR2 is FQGTGA. CDR3 length equals 15 residues. V shed 5 bases, J shed 6 bases, and the junction held 5 bases outside the gene matches. The CDR3 bases are TGTGCCAGCAGCAAACTAGCGGGAGGCCCCAATGAGCAGTTCTTC. Translating gives CASSKLAGGPNEQFF.

J is TRBJ2-1 and V is TRBV19; 8 nucleotides align to TRBD1. The CDR3 consists of 12 residues. The junction had 5 bases not matched to a gene; V was cut back by 4 bases and J by 12 bases. Germline CDR1 LNHDA, CDR2 SQIVND (reference sequence). The DNA of the CDR3 is TGTGCCAGTAGTACAGGGGGCGCAGGGCAGTTCTTC. Its translation: CASSTGGAGQFF.

The J gene is TRBJ1-1, the V gene TRBV5-4; D possibly corresponds to TRBD1 (5 bases). The CDR3 has 17 amino acids. Germline V gives CDR1 SGHNT, CDR2 YYREEE (reference sequence). V was pared by 0 bases and J by 0 bases, with 15 bases between. CDR3 residues: CASSLGMGGRMNTEAFF. CDR3 coding DNA: TGTGCCAGCAGCTTGGGGATGGGGGGTCGGATGAACACTGAAGCTTTCTTT.

This chain links TRBV3-1 (or the pseudogene TRBV3-2) with TRBJ1-2; a possible D gene is TRBD1 (6 bases). Trimming took 4 bases from V and 6 from J, leaving 21 bases between them. The germline CDR1 and CDR2 sequences are LGHDT and YNNKEL (reference sequence). The CDR3 consists of 16 residues. This CDR3 reads CASSPPGGGSFNGYTF. CDR3 nucleotide sequence: TGTGCCAGCAGCCCTCCCGGGGGGGGCTCGTTCAATGGCTACACCTTC.

The sample holds one count of this clone. In DNA, the CDR3 is TGTGCCAGCAGCGGGGACACTAAGAATGAAAAACTGTTTTTT. Amino acid sequence: CASSGDTKNEKLFF. This chain uses TRBV11-2 with TRBJ1-4; D is possibly TRBD1 (6 bases). The CDR3 has 14 amino acids. Germline V gives CDR1 SGHAT, CDR2 FQNNGV. V lost 5 bases to trimming and J lost 5 bases, with 12 bases between them.

The chain has TRBV7-9 and TRBJ2-3, with TRBD2 matching over 13 bases. The CDR3 length is 12 residues. The germline V gene has CDR1 SEHNR and CDR2 FQNEAQ (reference sequence). The V gene end was trimmed by 8 bases and the J gene end by 10 bases; junction bases not matched to a gene: 3. CDR3: CASGTSGTSQYF. As DNA, the CDR3 is TGTGCCAGCGGGACTAGCGGGACGTCGCAGTATTTT.

The gene calls are TRBV29-1 and TRBJ1-2; 7 nucleotides line up with TRBD1. Germline CDR1 and CDR2: SQVTM and ANQGSEA. V shed 7 bases, J shed 8 bases, and the junction held 7 bases outside the gene matches. The CDR3 is made up of 11 amino acids. CDR3 nucleotide sequence: TGCAGCGGTGGACAGGAGCGGGGCTACACCTTC. Amino acid sequence: CSGGQERGYTF.

The CDR3 sequence: CASSHSPIHYEQYF. The CDR3 coding sequence is TGTGCCAGCAGCCACTCCCCTATCCACTACGAGCAGTACTTC. The chain combines TRBV7-9 with TRBJ2-7; D gene ambiguous. The V gene lost 5 bases and the J gene lost 3 bases, with 14 bases spanning the gap. This CDR3 is 14 amino acids long. Germline values: CDR1 SEHNR, CDR2 FQNEAQ (reference sequence).

The CDR3 DNA reads as TGTGCCAGCAGTTCCGGGACTAGCGGGACCGAGACCCAGTACTTC. Translated: CASSSGTSGTETQYF. This chain connects TRBV27 to TRBJ2-5; 13 bases match TRBD2. This CDR3 is 15 amino acids long. Trimming took 4 bases from V and 5 from J; bases not matched to a gene: 4. Germline V lookup: CDR1 MNHEY, CDR2 SMNVEV (reference sequence).

The V call is TRBV5-1, the J call TRBJ2-3, with D tentatively TRBD1 (7 bases). Deletions cut 0 bases from V and 3 bases from J, with 11 bases between. This CDR3 is 15 amino acids long. CDR1 is SGHRS and CDR2 is YFSETQ in the germline V gene. The CDR3 DNA reads as TGCGCCAGCAGCTTGGCCCAGGGGGGAACAGATACGCAGTATTTT. Amino acid sequence: CASSLAQGGTDTQYF.